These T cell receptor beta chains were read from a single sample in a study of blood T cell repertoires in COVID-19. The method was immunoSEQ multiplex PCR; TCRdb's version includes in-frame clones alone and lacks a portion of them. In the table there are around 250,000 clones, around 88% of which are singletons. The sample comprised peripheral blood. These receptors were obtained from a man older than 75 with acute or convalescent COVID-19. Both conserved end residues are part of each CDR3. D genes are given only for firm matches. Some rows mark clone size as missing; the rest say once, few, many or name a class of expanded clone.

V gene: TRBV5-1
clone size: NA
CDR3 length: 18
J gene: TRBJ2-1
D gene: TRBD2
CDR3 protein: CASSLRTGGGPSYNEQFF
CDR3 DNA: TGCGCCAGCAGCTTGCGAACGGGGGGAGGGCCCTCCTACAATGAGCAGTTCTTC

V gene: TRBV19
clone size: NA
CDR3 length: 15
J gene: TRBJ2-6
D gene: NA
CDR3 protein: CASSSRGSGANVLTF
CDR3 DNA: TGTGCCAGTAGTTCACGGGGGTCGGGGGCCAACGTCCTGACTTTC

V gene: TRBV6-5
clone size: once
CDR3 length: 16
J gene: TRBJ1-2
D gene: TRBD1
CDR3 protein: CASSYIPAGGGYGYTF
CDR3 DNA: TGTGCCAGCAGTTACATCCCGGCAGGGGGCGGCTATGGCTACACCTTC

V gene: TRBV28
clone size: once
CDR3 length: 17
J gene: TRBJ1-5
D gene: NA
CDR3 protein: CASSLSEYRARNQPQHF
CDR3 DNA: TGTGCCAGCAGTTTATCAGAATACAGGGCCCGCAATCAGCCCCAGCATTTT

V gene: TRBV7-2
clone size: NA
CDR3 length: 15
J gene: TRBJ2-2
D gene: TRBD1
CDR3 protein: CASSPGQGRTGELFF
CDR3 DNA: TGTGCCAGCAGCCCGGGACAGGGCCGGACCGGGGAGCTGTTTTTT

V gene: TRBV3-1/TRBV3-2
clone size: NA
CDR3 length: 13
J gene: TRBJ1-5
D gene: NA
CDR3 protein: CASSPMGGEPQHF
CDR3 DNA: TGTGCCAGCAGTCCCATGGGGGGTGAGCCCCAGCATTTT

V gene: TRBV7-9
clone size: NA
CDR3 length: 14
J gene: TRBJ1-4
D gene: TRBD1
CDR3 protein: CASSRGTGDEKLFF
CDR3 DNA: TGTGCCAGCAGCCGCGGGACAGGGGATGAAAAACTGTTTTTT

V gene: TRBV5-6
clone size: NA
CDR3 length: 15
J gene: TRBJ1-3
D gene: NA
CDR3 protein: CASSFPQPSGNTIYF
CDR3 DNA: TGTGCCAGCAGCTTCCCACAGCCCTCTGGAAACACCATATATTTT

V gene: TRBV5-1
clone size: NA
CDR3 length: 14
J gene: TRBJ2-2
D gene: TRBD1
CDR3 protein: CASLRDSNTGELFF
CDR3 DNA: TGCGCCAGCCTCCGGGACAGTAACACCGGGGAGCTGTTTTTT

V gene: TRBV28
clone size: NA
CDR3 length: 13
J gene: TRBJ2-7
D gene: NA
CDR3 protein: CASRASGDYEQYF
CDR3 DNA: TGTGCCAGCAGAGCATCAGGGGACTACGAGCAGTACTTC

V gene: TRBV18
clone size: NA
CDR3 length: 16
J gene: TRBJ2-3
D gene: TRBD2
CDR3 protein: CASSPPLAGGTDTQYF
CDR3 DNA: TGTGCCAGCTCACCACCGCTAGCGGGAGGCACAGATACGCAGTATTTT

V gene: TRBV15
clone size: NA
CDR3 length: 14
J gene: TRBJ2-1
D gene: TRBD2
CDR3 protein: CATSREPLADEQFF
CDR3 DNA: TGTGCCACCAGCAGAGAACCACTAGCGGATGAGCAGTTCTTC

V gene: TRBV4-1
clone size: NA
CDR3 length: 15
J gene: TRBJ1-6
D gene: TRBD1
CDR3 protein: CASSQEGDRVVPLHF
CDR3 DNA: TGCGCCAGCAGCCAAGAAGGGGACAGGGTGGTTCCCCTCCACTTT

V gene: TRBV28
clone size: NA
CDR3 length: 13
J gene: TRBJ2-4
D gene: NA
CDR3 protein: CAAGDWGKNIQYF
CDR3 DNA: TGTGCCGCAGGGGATTGGGGCAAAAACATTCAGTACTTC

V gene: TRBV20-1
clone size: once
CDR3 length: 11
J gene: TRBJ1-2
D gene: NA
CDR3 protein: CSAESGDGYTF
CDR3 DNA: TGCAGTGCTGAGTCAGGGGATGGCTACACCTTC

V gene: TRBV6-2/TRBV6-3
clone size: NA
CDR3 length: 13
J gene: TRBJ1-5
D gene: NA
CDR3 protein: CASSDPGVQPQHF
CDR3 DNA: TGTGCCAGCAGTGATCCAGGGGTTCAGCCCCAGCATTTT

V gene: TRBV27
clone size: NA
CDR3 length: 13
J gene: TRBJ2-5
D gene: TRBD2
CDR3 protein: CASSQRGRETQYF
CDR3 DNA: TGTGCCAGCAGTCAGCGGGGCAGGGAGACCCAGTACTTC

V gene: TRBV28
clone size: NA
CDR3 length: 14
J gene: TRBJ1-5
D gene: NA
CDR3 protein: CASCRGGLDQPQHF
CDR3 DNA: TGTGCCAGCTGCCGGGGGGGGCTGGATCAGCCCCAGCATTTT

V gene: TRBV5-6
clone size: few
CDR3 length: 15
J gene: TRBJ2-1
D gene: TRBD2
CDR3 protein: CASSLPGLGDNEQFF
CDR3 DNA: TGTGCCAGCAGCTTACCGGGACTAGGAGACAATGAGCAGTTCTTC

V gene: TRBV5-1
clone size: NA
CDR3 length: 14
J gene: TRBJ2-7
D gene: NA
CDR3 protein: CASSLGRQLDEQYF
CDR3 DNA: TGCGCCAGCAGCTTGGGCAGGCAATTGGACGAGCAGTACTTC

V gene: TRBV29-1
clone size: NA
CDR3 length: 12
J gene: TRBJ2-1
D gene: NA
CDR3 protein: CSVDLLGNEQFF
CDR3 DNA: TGCAGCGTTGACCTTCTAGGCAATGAGCAGTTCTTC

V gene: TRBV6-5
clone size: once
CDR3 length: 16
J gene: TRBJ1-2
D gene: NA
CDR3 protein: CASSYSSGAGEYGYTF
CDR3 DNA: TGTGCCAGCAGTTACTCGAGCGGAGCAGGGGAATATGGCTACACCTTC

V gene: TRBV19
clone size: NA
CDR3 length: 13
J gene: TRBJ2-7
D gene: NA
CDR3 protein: CASSFLNTYEQYF
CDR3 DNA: TGTGCCAGTAGTTTTTTAAACACCTACGAGCAGTACTTC

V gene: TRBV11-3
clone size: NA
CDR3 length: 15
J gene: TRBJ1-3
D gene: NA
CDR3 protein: CASSLGGGAGNTIYF
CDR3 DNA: TGTGCCAGCAGCTTAGGGGGGGGTGCCGGAAACACCATATATTTT

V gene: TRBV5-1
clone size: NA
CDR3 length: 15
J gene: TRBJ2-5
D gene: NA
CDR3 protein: CASSLLDSLQETQYF
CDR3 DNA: TGCGCCAGCAGTCTCCTAGACAGTTTACAAGAGACCCAGTACTTC

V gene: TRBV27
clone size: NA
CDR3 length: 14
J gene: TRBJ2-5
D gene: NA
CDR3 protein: CASSSDMIQETQYF
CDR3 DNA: TGTGCCAGCAGTTCGGACATGATCCAAGAGACCCAGTACTTC

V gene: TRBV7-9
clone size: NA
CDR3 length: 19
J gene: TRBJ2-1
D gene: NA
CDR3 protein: CASSPPGTVNPFSYNEQFF
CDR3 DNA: TGTGCCAGCAGCCCTCCCGGGACTGTAAATCCCTTCTCCTACAATGAGCAGTTCTTC

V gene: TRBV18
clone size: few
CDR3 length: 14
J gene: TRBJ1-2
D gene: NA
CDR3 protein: CASSSDSSYYGYTF
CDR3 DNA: TGTGCCAGCTCGTCGGACAGTAGTTACTATGGCTACACCTTC

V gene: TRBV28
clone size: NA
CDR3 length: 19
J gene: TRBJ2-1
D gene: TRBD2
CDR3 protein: CASSFRTGGFLRSYNEQFF
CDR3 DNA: TGTGCCAGCAGTTTTCGGACGGGGGGATTTCTTCGGTCCTACAATGAGCAGTTCTTC

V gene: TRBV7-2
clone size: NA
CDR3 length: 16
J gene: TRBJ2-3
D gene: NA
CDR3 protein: CASSLIRWGRTDTQYF
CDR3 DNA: TGTGCCAGCAGCTTAATAAGGTGGGGCCGCACAGATACGCAGTATTTT

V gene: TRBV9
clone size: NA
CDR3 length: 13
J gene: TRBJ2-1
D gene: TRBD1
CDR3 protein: CATGTGDFDEQFF
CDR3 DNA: TGTGCCACCGGGACAGGGGACTTCGATGAGCAGTTCTTC

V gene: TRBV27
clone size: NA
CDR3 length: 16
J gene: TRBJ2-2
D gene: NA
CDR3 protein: CASSSLSRVLSGELFF
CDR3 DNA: TGTGCCAGCAGTTCCCTGAGCAGGGTCTTGAGCGGGGAGCTGTTTTTT

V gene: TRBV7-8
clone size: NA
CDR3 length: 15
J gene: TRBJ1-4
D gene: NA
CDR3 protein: CASSFQGSRNEKLFF
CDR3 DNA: TGTGCCAGCAGCTTCCAGGGGAGCCGGAATGAAAAACTGTTTTTT

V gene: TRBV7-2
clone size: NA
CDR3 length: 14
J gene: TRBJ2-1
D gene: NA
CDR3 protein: CASSLSAGDNEQFF
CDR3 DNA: TGTGCCAGCAGCTTAAGTGCCGGGGACAATGAGCAGTTCTTC